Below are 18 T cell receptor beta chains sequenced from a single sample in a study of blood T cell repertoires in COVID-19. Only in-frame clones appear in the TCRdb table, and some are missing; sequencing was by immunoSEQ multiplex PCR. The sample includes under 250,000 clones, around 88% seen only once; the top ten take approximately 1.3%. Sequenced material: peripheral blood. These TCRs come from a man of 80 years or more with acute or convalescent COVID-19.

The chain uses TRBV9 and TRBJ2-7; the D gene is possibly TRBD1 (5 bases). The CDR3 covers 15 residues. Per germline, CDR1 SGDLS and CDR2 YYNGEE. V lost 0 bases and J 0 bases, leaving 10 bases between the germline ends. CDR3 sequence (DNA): TGTGCCAGCAGCGTAGGTCCAGACAGCTCCTACGAGCAGTACTTC. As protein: CASSVGPDSSYEQYF.

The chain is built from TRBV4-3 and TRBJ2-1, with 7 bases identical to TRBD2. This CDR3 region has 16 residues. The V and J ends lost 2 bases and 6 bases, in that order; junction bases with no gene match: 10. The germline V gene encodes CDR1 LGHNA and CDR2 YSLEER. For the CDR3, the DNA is TGCGCCAGCAGCCAAAAAGGGAGGGCCGGAATCAATGAGCAGTTCTTC. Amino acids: CASSQKGRAGINEQFF.

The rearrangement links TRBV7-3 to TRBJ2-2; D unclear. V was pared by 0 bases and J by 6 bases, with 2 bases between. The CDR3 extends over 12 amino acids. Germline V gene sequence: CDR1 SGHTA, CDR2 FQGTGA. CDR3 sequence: CASSLTSGELFF. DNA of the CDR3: TGTGCCAGCAGCTTAACCTCCGGGGAGCTGTTTTTT.

The CDR3 loop reads CASSARESGSPLHF. DNA for the CDR3: TGTGCCAGCAGCGCCAGGGAATCGGGTTCACCCCTCCACTTT. The rearrangement links TRBV6-4 to TRBJ1-6; weak D call: TRBD1 (5 bases). The length of the CDR3 is 14 residues. Between the trimmed V and J ends, which lost 6 bases and 9 bases, there was a span of 15 bases. Looked up from germline, CDR1 is MRHNA and CDR2 is SNTAGT.

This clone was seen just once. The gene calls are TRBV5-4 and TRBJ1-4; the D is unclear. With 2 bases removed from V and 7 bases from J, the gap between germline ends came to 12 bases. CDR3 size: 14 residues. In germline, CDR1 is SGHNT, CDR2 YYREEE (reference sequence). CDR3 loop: CASSFVHLAEKLFF. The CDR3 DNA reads TGTGCCAGCAGCTTCGTCCACCTAGCTGAAAAACTGTTTTTT. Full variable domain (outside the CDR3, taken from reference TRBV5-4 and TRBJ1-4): ETGVTQSPTHLIKTRGQQVTLRCSSQSGHNTVSWYQQALGQGPQFIFQYYREEENGRGNFPPRFSGLQFPNYSSELNVNALELDDSALYLCASSFVHLAEKLFFGSGTQLSVL.

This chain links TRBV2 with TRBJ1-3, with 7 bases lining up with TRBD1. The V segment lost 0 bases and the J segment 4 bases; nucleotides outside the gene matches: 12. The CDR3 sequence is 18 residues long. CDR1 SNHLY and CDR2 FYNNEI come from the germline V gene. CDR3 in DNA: TGTGCCAGCAGTGAAGCCCTCGATCGACAGGGAACGGGAAACACCATATATTTT. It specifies CASSEALDRQGTGNTIYF.

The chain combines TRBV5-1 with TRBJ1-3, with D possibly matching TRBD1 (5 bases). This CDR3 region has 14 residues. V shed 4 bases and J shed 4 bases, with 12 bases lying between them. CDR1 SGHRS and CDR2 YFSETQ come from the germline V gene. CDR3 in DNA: TGCGCCAGCAGCAACTCAGGGTCCGGAAACACCATATATTTT. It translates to CASSNSGSGNTIYF.

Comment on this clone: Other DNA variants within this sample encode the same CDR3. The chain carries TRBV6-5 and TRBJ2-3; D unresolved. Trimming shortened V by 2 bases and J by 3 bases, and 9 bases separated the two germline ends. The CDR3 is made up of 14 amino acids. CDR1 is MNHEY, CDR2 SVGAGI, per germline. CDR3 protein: CASSYVRGTDTQYF. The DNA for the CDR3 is TGTGCCAGCAGTTACGTACGAGGAACAGATACGCAGTATTTT.

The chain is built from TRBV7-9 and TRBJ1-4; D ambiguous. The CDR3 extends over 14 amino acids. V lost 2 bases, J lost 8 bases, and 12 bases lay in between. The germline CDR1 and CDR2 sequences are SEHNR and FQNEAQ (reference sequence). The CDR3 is CASSLTAGREKLFF. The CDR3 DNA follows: TGTGCCAGCAGCTTAACGGCAGGTAGAGAAAAACTGTTTTTT.

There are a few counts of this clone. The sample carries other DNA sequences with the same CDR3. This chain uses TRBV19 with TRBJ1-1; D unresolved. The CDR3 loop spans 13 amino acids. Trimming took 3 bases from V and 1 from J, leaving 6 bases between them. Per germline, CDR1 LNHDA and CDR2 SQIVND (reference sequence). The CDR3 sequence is CASSIVKNTEAFF. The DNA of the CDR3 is TGTGCCAGTAGTATTGTTAAGAACACTGAAGCTTTCTTT. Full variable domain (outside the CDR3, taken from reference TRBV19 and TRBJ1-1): DGGITQSPKYLFRKEGQNVTLSCEQNLNHDAMYWYRQDPGQGLRLIYYSQIVNDFQKGDIAEGYSVSREKKESFPLTVTSAQKNPTAFYLCASSIVKNTEAFFGQGTRLTVV.

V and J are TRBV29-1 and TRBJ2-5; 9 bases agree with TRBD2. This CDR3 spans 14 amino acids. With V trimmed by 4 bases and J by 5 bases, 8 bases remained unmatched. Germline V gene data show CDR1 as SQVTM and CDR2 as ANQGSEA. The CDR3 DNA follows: TGCAGCGTTGCTGGTAGCGGGGGAACGGAGACCCAGTACTTC. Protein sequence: CSVAGSGGTETQYF.

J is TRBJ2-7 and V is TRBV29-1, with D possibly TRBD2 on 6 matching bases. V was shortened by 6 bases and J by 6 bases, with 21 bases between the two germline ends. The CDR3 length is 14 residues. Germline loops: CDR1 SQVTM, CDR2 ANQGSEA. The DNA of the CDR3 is TGCAGCGTGGGACTTACAGGACTTAGTGGCGAGCAGTACTTC. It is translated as CSVGLTGLSGEQYF.

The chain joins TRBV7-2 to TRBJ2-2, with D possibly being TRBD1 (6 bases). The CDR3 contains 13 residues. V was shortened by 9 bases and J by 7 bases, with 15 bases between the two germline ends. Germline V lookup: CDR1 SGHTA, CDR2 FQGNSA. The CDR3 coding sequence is TGTGCCAGTATAGTTAAAGGGGGCGGGGAGCTGTTTTTT. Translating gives CASIVKGGGELFF.

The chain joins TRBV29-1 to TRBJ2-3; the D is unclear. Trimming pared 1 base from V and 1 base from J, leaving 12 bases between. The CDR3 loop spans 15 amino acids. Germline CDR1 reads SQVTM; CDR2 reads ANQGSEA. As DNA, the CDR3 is TGCAGCGTTGAAGGCCCCCTGGGCGGCACAGATACGCAGTATTTT. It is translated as CSVEGPLGGTDTQYF.

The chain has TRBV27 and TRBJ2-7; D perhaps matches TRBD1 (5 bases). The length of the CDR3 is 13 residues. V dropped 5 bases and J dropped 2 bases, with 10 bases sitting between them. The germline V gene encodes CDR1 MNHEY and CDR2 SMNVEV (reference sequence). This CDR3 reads CASSAQGAYEQYF. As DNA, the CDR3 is TGTGCCAGCAGTGCGCAGGGTGCCTACGAGCAGTACTTC.

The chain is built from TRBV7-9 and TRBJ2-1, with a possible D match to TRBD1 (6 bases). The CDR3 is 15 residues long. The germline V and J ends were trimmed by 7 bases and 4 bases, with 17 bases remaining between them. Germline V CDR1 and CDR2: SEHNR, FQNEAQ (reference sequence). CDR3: CASKTQGGNYNEQFF. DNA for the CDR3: TGTGCCAGCAAGACACAGGGTGGTAATTACAATGAGCAGTTCTTC.

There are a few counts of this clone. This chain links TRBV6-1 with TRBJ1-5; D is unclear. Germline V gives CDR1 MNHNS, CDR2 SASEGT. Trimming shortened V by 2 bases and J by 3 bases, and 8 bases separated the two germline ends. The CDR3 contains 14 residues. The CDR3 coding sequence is TGTGCCAGCAGTGAAACGAGGGTCAATCAGCCCCAGCATTTT. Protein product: CASSETRVNQPQHF.

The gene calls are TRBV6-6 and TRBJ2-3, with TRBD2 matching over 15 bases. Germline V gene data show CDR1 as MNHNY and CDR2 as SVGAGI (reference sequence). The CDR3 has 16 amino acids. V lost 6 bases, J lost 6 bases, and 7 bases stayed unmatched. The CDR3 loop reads CASRGGLAGGRDTQYF. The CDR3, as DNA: TGTGCCAGCAGAGGAGGACTAGCGGGGGGGAGGGATACGCAGTATTTT.